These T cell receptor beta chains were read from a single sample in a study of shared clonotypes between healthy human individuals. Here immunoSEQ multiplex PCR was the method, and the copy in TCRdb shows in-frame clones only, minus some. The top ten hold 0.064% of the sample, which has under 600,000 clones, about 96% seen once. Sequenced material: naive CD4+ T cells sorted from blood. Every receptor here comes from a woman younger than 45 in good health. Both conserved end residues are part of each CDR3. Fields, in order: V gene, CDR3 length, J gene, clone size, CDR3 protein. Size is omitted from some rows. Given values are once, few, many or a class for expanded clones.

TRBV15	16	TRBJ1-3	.	CATSRDLDRAGNTIYF
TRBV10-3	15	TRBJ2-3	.	CATTTSGLATDTQYF
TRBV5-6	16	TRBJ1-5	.	CASSFRAAGASQPQHF
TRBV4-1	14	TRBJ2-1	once	CASSQIAAINEQFF
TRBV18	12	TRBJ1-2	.	CASSPGTEGYTF
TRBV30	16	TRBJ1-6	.	CAWIPGHTFSNSPLHF
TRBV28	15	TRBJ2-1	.	CASSSPGRDYNEQFF
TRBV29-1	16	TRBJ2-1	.	CSAPQFRGPGYNEQFF
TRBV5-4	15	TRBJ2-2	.	CASSLVNGGPGELFF
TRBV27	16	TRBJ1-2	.	CASSLSHPGQGYGYTF
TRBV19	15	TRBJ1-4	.	CASNTPSGTGEKLFF
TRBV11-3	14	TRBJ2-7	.	CASSLTLEGHEQYF
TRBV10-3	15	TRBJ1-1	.	CAISEGQLMNTEAFF
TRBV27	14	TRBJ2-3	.	CASSLGPIGDTQYF
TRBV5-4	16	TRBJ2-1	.	CASSHPLGQGGNEQFF
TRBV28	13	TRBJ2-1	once	CASSEGRYNEQFF
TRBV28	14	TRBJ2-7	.	CATWGQTNSYEQYF
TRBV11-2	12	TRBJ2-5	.	CASSLDFPRQYF
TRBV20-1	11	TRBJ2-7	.	CSAGTSYEQYF
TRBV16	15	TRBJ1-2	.	CASTSRRDNNYGYTF
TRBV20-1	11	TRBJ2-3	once	CRTGAGDTQYF
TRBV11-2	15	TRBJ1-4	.	CASSTVAGRGPYLFF
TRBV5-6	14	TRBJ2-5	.	CASSLASGGETQYF
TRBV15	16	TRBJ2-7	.	CATSRGGTGSSYEQYF
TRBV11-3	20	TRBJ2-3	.	CASSLVKDASGSPLTDTQYF
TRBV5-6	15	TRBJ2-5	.	CASSFLAGGQETQYF